One and the same sample provided the 15 T cell receptor beta chains below, sequenced in a study of blood T cell repertoires in COVID-19. The data were produced by immunoSEQ multiplex PCR, yet TCRdb's version contains in-frame clones alone and is incomplete. The sample holds 200,000 to 250,000 clones; 65% to 85% are singletons and the top ten take around 7.4%. Sequenced material: PBMCs or T cells enriched from blood (not recorded which). Source of these receptors: a woman aged 40 to 50 with acute COVID-19.

This chain joins TRBV7-2 and TRBJ2-3; 9 nucleotides align to TRBD2. Germline-derived CDR1 and CDR2 are SGHTA and FQGNSA. The J segment lost 7 bases and the V segment lost 1 base, leaving 9 bases of the junction unmatched. The CDR3 extends over 16 amino acids. The chain's CDR3 is CASSLEVAGASHTQYF. The CDR3 coding sequence is TGTGCCAGCAGCTTAGAAGTAGCGGGAGCTTCTCATACGCAGTATTTT.

The CDR3 DNA reads TGTGCCAGCAGCACAGTAGCGGGAGGGCCTAATAGAAACACCGGGGAGCTGTTTTTT. It translates to CASSTVAGGPNRNTGELFF. The rearrangement joins TRBV7-8 to TRBJ2-2, with 11 positions matching TRBD2. With V trimmed by 5 bases and J by 2 bases, 13 bases remained unmatched. Germline CDR1 and CDR2: SGHVS and FQNEAQ. The CDR3 loop spans 19 amino acids.

The rearrangement joins TRBV14 to TRBJ1-2; the match to TRBD1 covers 7 bases. The length of the CDR3 is 15 residues. The trim removed 0 bases at V and 8 bases at J, leaving 9 bases unmatched. The V gene's germline CDR1 is SGHDN and CDR2 FVKESK. The CDR3 sequence is CASSQDGRGGVGYTF. In nucleotides, the CDR3 is TGTGCCAGCAGCCAAGATGGGCGAGGGGGCGTAGGCTACACCTTC.

The V and J genes are TRBV6-2 or TRBV6-3 and TRBJ2-7, with D maybe TRBD1 (6 bases). Germline V CDR1 and CDR2: MNHEY, SVGEGT. Trimming removed 2 bases from V and 3 bases from J, with 14 bases in between. The CDR3 has 15 residues. CDR3: CASSYPPRDNYEQYF. The CDR3 bases are TGTGCCAGCAGTTACCCCCCCCGGGACAACTACGAGCAGTACTTC.

This chain connects TRBV27 to TRBJ1-4, with D perhaps TRBD1 (5 bases). The CDR3 sequence is 14 residues long. CDR1 is MNHEY and CDR2 is SMNVEV in the germline V gene (reference sequence). Trimming took off 5 bases at V and 7 bases at J, with 14 bases between the two ends. The CDR3 region is CASSPRGFSEKLFF. The CDR3 DNA reads TGTGCCAGCAGTCCTAGGGGTTTTAGTGAAAAACTGTTTTTT.

This clone is a singleton in its sample. J is TRBJ1-1 and V is TRBV30, with D possibly matching TRBD1 (6 bases). The CDR3 is 16 residues long. CDR1 and CDR2 (germline): GTSNPN, SVGIG (reference sequence). V was shortened by 0 bases and J by 5 bases, with 19 bases between the two germline ends. CDR3 residues: CAWSVKGGRGLTEAFF. Written as DNA, the CDR3 is TGTGCCTGGAGTGTCAAGGGCGGTAGGGGGTTAACTGAAGCTTTCTTT.

To note about this clone: The same CDR3 can be traced to other DNA sequences in this sample. The chain links TRBV5-1 to TRBJ1-3; TRBD1 is a possible D gene (5 bases). V was shortened by 4 bases and J by 2 bases, with 10 bases between the two germline ends. CDR1 is SGHRS, CDR2 YFSETQ, per germline. This CDR3 region has 14 residues. DNA for the CDR3: TGCGCCAGCAGCCCCCGGGGGGCTGGAAACACCATATATTTT. Translation gives CASSPRGAGNTIYF.

J is TRBJ2-7 and V is TRBV19; D possibly corresponds to TRBD2 (6 bases). The ends were cut back, 5 bases at V and 0 bases at J, with 20 bases in the middle. CDR3 length equals 17 residues. Germline assignment: CDR1 LNHDA and CDR2 SQIVND (reference sequence). The CDR3 reads CASSPLGGEGFSYEQYF. The CDR3 nucleotides are TGTGCCAGTAGTCCCCTGGGGGGAGAGGGGTTCTCCTACGAGCAGTACTTC.

V usage is TRBV13 and J usage is TRBJ2-3; TRBD2 aligns across 9 bases. The germline CDR1 and CDR2 sequences are PRHDT and FYEKMQ (reference sequence). There are 15 residues in the CDR3. V lost 1 base, J lost 3 bases, and 2 bases stayed unmatched. The CDR3 coding sequence is TGTGCCAGCAGCTTAGACGGACTAGCGACAGATACGCAGTATTTT. Amino acid sequence: CASSLDGLATDTQYF.

This sequence joins TRBV5-6 and TRBJ1-2; 7 nucleotides match TRBD1. The CDR3 is 11 amino acids. Losses at the gene ends were 9 bases for V and 8 bases for J; bases not matched to a gene: 7. Germline V CDR1 and CDR2: SGHDT, YYEEEE. The chain's CDR3 is CATSNRGGYTF. The CDR3 DNA reads as TGTGCCACCTCCAACAGGGGCGGCTACACCTTC.

CDR3 residues: CASSRTAEGDTQYF. In DNA form, the CDR3 reads TGTGCCAGCTCACGCACTGCGGAGGGAGATACGCAGTATTTT. This chain joins TRBV18 and TRBJ2-3; a possible D gene is TRBD2 (6 bases). Trimming removed 4 bases at V and 5 bases at J, with 13 bases between. Germline-derived CDR1 and CDR2 are KGHSH and LQKENI. This CDR3 spans 14 amino acids. Based on the CDR3 plus reference TRBV18 and TRBJ2-3, the full variable domain is NAGVMQNPRHLVRRRGQEARLRCSPMKGHSHVYWYRQLPEEGLKFMVYLQKENIIDESGMPKERFSAEFPKEGPSILRIQQVVRGDSAAYFCASSRTAEGDTQYFGPGTRLTVL.

V is TRBV30 and J is TRBJ1-2, with D perhaps TRBD1 (5 bases). V was shortened by 7 bases and J by 5 bases, with 14 bases between the two germline ends. Germline loops: CDR1 GTSNPN, CDR2 SVGIG (reference sequence). This CDR3 has 12 residues. CDR3 sequence: CASTVRVYGYTF. The CDR3 DNA reads TGTGCCTCGACGGTCAGGGTTTATGGCTACACCTTC.

The chain recombines TRBV28 with TRBJ2-5; the match to TRBD2 covers 12 bases. The germline V gene encodes CDR1 MDHEN and CDR2 SYDVKM. V gave up 5 bases and J gave up 3 bases; unmatched junction bases: 10. The CDR3 sequence is 17 residues long. The CDR3, as DNA: TGTGCCAGCAGTCCCTCAAGACTAGCGGGAGTAAAAGAGACCCAGTACTTC. Protein sequence: CASSPSRLAGVKETQYF.

Only a few counts were recorded for this clone. J is TRBJ2-1 and V is TRBV28; D is possibly TRBD1 (5 bases). The CDR3 spans 14 residues. V shed 7 bases and J shed 4 bases, with 14 bases lying between them. Germline CDR1 MDHEN, CDR2 SYDVKM. CDR3 amino acids: CASISQGLYNEQFF. The CDR3 DNA follows: TGTGCCAGCATCAGCCAGGGTCTGTACAATGAGCAGTTCTTC.

The chain combines TRBV6-1 with TRBJ2-5, with unresolved D. There are 12 residues in the CDR3. From germline, CDR1 is MNHNS and CDR2 SASEGT. Between the trimmed V and J ends, which lost 3 bases and 3 bases, there was a span of 5 bases. The CDR3 is CASSDQEETQYF. Here the CDR3 DNA reads TGTGCCAGCAGTGATCAGGAAGAGACCCAGTACTTC.